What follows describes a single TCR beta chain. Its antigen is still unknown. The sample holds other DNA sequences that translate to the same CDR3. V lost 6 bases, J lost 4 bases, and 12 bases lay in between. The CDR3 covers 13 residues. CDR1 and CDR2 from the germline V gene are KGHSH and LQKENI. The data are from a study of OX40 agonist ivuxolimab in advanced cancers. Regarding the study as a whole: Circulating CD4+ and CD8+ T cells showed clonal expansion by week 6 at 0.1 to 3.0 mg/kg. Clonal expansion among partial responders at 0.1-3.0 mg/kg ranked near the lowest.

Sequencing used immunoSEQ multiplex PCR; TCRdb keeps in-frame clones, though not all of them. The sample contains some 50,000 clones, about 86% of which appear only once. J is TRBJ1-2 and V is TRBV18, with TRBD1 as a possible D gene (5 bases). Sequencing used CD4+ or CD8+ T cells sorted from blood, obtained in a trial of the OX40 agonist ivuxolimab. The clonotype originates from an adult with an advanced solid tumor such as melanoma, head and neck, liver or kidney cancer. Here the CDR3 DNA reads TGTGCCAGCTCCCCTACAGGACCCTATGGCTACACCTTC. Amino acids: CASSPTGPYGYTF.